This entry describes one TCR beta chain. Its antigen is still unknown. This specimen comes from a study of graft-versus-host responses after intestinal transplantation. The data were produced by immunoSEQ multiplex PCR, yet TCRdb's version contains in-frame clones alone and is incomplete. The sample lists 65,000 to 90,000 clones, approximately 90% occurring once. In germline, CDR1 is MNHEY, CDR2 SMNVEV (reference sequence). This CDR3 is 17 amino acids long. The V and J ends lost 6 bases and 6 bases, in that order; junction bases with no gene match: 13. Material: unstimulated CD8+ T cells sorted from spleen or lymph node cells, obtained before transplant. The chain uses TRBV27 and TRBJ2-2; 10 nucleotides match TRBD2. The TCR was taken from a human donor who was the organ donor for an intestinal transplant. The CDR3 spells CASSPPLAGEGSGELFF. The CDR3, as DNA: TGTGCCAGCAGCCCGCCCCTAGCGGGAGAAGGGTCCGGGGAGCTGTTTTTT.